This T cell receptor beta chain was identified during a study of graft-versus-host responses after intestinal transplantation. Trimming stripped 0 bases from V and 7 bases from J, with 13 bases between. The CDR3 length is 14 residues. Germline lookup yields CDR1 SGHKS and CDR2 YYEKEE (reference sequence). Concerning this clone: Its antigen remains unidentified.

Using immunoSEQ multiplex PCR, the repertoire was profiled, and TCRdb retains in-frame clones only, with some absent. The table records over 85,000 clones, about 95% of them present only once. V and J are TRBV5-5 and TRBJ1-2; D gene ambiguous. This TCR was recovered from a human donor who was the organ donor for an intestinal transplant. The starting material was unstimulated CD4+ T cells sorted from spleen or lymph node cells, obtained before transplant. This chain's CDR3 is CASSLVRQLSGYTF. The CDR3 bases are TGTGCCAGCAGCTTGGTGCGGCAGCTGAGTGGCTACACCTTC.